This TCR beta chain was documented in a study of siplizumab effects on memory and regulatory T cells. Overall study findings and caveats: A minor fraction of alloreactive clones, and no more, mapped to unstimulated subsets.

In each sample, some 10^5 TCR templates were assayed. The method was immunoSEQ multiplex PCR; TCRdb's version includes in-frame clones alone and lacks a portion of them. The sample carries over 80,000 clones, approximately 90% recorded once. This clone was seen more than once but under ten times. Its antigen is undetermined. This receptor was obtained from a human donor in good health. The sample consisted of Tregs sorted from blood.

The CDR3 region is CASSTNRGQPQHF. The CDR3 DNA reads TGTGCCAGCAGTACGAACAGGGGTCAGCCCCAGCATTTT. The V and J genes are TRBV6-6 and TRBJ1-5; TRBD1 matches 7 bases. CDR1 and CDR2 from the germline V gene are MNHNY and SVGAGI (reference sequence). Trimming at V came to 5 bases and at J to 6 bases, leaving 4 bases not matched to a gene. The CDR3 is 13 residues long.